The source of this TCR beta chain is a study of blood T cell repertoires in COVID-19. In the study overall: Collection of acute and convalescent COVID-19 samples took place in the United States, Italy and Spain.

The repertoire was sequenced with immunoSEQ multiplex PCR; TCRdb's copy has only in-frame clones and lacks some. The table lists about 370,000 clones, around 90% of them singletons. The ends lost 3 bases at V and 6 bases at J; junction bases unmatched: 13. Germline CDR1 reads SGHRS; CDR2 reads YFSETQ. The CDR3 extends over 16 amino acids. This clone was detected only once. Input material: peripheral blood. The sequence was collected from a woman aged 25 to 39 with COVID-19, enrolled during active disease. J is TRBJ2-3 and V is TRBV5-1; the match to TRBD1 covers 7 bases. The CDR3 here is CASSSQTGMVYDTQYF. The CDR3 region has the DNA TGCGCCAGCAGCTCCCAGACAGGGATGGTTTACGATACGCAGTATTTT.